This T cell receptor (beta chain) was sequenced in a study of blood T cell repertoires in COVID-19. Study details: Samples representing acute and convalescent COVID-19 were sourced from the United States, Italy and Spain. Sources were T cells, B-cell-depleted T cells, or PBMCs; the material itself was cDNA or gDNA.

CDR1 and CDR2 (germline): SGHTS, YDEGEE. The CDR3 is made up of 18 amino acids. Trimming removed 0 bases from V and 1 base from J; junction bases left unmatched: 13. Per the authors' pipeline: Reference gene primers were amplified, and this amplification served to estimate nucleated cell counts. Data came from immunoSEQ multiplex PCR; TCRdb stores just in-frame clones and leaves some out. The V and J calls and clone size come from that table; D and trimming were worked out from the DNA. This table has approximately 85,000 clones, 90% appearing once. Sequencing was done on a sample of peripheral blood. The receptor was isolated from a woman of 80 years or more with active or convalescent COVID-19. The chain carries TRBV5-8 and TRBJ2-7, with 7 bases that match TRBD1. CDR3 sequence (DNA): TGTGCCAGCAGCTTGGTCAGGGGGATACAAACCGATTCCTACGAGCAGTACTTC. Residues: CASSLVRGIQTDSYEQYF.